Presented here are 16 T cell receptor beta chains from one specimen sequenced in a study of blood T cell repertoires in COVID-19. Clones were sequenced by immunoSEQ multiplex PCR, and TCRdb holds only the in-frame ones, with some missing. The sample lists about 270,000 clones, 85% to 90% occurring once. Sequenced input: PBMCs or T cells enriched from blood (not recorded which). The receptors were sampled from a woman aged 18-35 years who had recovered from COVID-19.

The chain employs TRBV15 and TRBJ1-2, with D hard to call. The germline V gene has CDR1 LNHNV and CDR2 YYDKDF (reference sequence). There are 14 residues in the CDR3. V was clipped by 0 bases and J by 6 bases, with 11 bases between them. The CDR3 coding sequence is TGTGCCACCAGCAGAGATCGGCGGGTCGATGGCTACACCTTC. Encoded protein: CATSRDRRVDGYTF.

The V call is TRBV18, the J call TRBJ1-1, with 10 bases aligning to TRBD1. Trimming cost V 1 base and J 1 base; bases outside gene matches: 12. CDR3 length: 19 amino acids. From germline, CDR1 is KGHSH and CDR2 LQKENI. In DNA form, the CDR3 reads TGTGCCAGCTCACCACTGGGTCTCCTGACAGGGGGCCAGAACACTGAAGCTTTCTTT. Amino acids: CASSPLGLLTGGQNTEAFF.

This clone appeared once. The chain joins TRBV11-2 to TRBJ1-2; D remains ambiguous. Germline CDR1 reads SGHAT; CDR2 reads FQNNGV. Trimming left V 3 bases short and J 8 bases short, with 10 bases between. The CDR3 contains 12 residues. This chain's CDR3 is CASSLEGSGYTF. The CDR3, as DNA: TGTGCCAGCAGCTTGGAGGGTAGCGGCTACACCTTC. Filled out from reference TRBV11-2 and TRBJ1-2, the complete variable domain reads EAGVAQSPRYKIIEKRQSVAFWCNPISGHATLYWYQQILGQGPKLLIQFQNNGVVDDSQLPKDRFSAERLKGVDSTLKIQPAKLEDSAVYLCASSLEGSGYTFGSGTRLTVV.

The chain joins TRBV2 to TRBJ1-2; D ambiguous. Per the germline V gene, CDR1 is SNHLY and CDR2 is FYNNEI. The CDR3 has 15 amino acids. Between the trimmed V and J ends, which lost 4 bases and 0 bases, there was a span of 12 bases. CDR3 in DNA: TGTGCCAGCAGTGGGGAGAGGTTAGCTAACTATGGCTACACCTTC. Amino acids: CASSGERLANYGYTF.

The gene calls are TRBV15 and TRBJ2-7; the match to TRBD1 covers 9 bases. The CDR3 is made up of 17 amino acids. J gave up 2 bases and V 0 bases, and 8 bases lay outside the gene matches. The germline V gene encodes CDR1 LNHNV and CDR2 YYDKDF (reference sequence). This CDR3 is CATSREPPGTGPYEQYF. The DNA of the CDR3 is TGTGCCACCAGCAGAGAACCCCCGGGGACAGGGCCCTACGAGCAGTACTTC.

This clone is a singleton in its sample. This chain uses TRBV7-8 with TRBJ1-1; 7 bases map to TRBD1. This CDR3 contains 14 residues. Germline trimming cut 5 bases from V and 1 base from J; bases unmatched to any gene: 4. Germline assignment: CDR1 SGHVS and CDR2 FQNEAQ. The CDR3 nucleotides read TGTGCCAGCAGCCCCGGACAGGCGAACACTGAAGCTTTCTTT. Amino acid sequence: CASSPGQANTEAFF.

The J gene is TRBJ2-7, the V gene TRBV30, with D perhaps matching TRBD2 (6 bases). Germline V gene lookup returns CDR1 GTSNPN and CDR2 SVGIG (reference sequence). Trimming took 2 bases from V and 6 from J, leaving 11 bases between them. The CDR3 consists of 12 residues. CDR3 in amino acids: CAWSLEGSEQYF. CDR3 in DNA: TGTGCCTGGAGTTTGGAGGGGAGCGAGCAGTACTTC.

In this sample, this clone turned up a few times. This sample includes further DNA sequences coding for the same CDR3. The V and J genes are TRBV5-1 and TRBJ1-3; 8 nucleotides match TRBD1. The V segment lost 4 bases and the J segment 0 bases; nucleotides outside the gene matches: 0. CDR3 size: 14 residues. CDR1 and CDR2 from the germline V gene are SGHRS and YFSETQ. The CDR3 region is CASSTGGSGNTIYF. CDR3 DNA: TGCGCCAGCAGCACAGGGGGCTCTGGAAACACCATATATTTT.

This chain uses TRBV5-1 with TRBJ2-3; TRBD2 matches 10 bases. This CDR3 spans 14 amino acids. Germline V lookup: CDR1 SGHRS, CDR2 YFSETQ. V lost 4 bases and J lost 4; bases outside the gene matches: 3. The CDR3 loop reads CASSPGLASDTQYF. Written as DNA, the CDR3 is TGCGCCAGCAGCCCGGGACTAGCGTCAGATACGCAGTATTTT. Looking up the rest from reference TRBV5-1 and TRBJ2-3 gives the full variable domain: KAGVTQTPRYLIKTRGQQVTLSCSPISGHRSVSWYQQTPGQGLQFLFEYFSETQRNKGNFPGRFSGRQFSNSRSEMNVSTLELGDSALYLCASSPGLASDTQYFGPGTRLTVL.

The genes are TRBV12-3 or TRBV12-4 and TRBJ2-1, with a possible D match to TRBD1 (5 bases). V lost 4 bases and J 9 bases, leaving 7 bases between the germline ends. The CDR3 has 11 amino acids. CDR3 amino acids: CASSWGPEQFF. The CDR3 region has the DNA TGTGCCAGCAGTTGGGGCCCTGAGCAGTTCTTC.

This sequence joins TRBV6-5 and TRBJ1-1; D gene ambiguous. Looked up from germline, CDR1 is MNHEY and CDR2 is SVGAGI. V lost 10 bases and J 4 bases, leaving 10 bases between the germline ends. The CDR3 is made up of 11 amino acids. CDR3 sequence: CATTLGTEAFF. Here the CDR3 DNA reads TGTGCCACTACCCTCGGCACTGAAGCTTTCTTT.

This chain connects TRBV12-3 or TRBV12-4 to TRBJ2-7, with D unclear. V dropped 2 bases and J dropped 2 bases, with 7 bases sitting between them. The CDR3 contains 13 residues. The CDR3 bases are TGTGCCAGCAGTTTAATACAGCCCTACGAGCAGTACTTC. Translated, it gives CASSLIQPYEQYF.

The CDR3 spells CASTGRGFGNQPQHF. The CDR3 DNA reads TGTGCCAGTACCGGGAGGGGGTTCGGCAATCAGCCCCAGCATTTT. The J gene is TRBJ1-5, the V gene TRBV19; tentatively, D is TRBD1 (6 bases). Trimming cost V 7 bases and J 2 bases, with 15 bases left between them. This CDR3 has 15 amino acids. In germline, CDR1 is LNHDA, CDR2 SQIVND (reference sequence).

This clone appeared once. The chain has TRBV7-8 and TRBJ2-4; 9 positions agree with TRBD2. The V gene end was trimmed by 5 bases and the J gene end by 0 bases; junction bases not matched to a gene: 5. The CDR3 is made up of 16 amino acids. The V gene's germline CDR1 is SGHVS and CDR2 FQNEAQ. DNA of the CDR3: TGTGCCAGCAGCCTGACTAGCGGCTCAGCCAAAAACATTCAGTACTTC. This encodes CASSLTSGSAKNIQYF.

The chain recombines TRBV5-6 with TRBJ1-5, with D perhaps TRBD1 (6 bases). Between the trimmed V and J ends, which lost 0 bases and 0 bases, there was a span of 16 bases. The germline V gene has CDR1 SGHDT and CDR2 YYEEEE. This CDR3 is 18 amino acids long. In DNA, the CDR3 is TGTGCCAGCAGCTTGGCCGTGGGGGGGCTATATAGCAATCAGCCCCAGCATTTT. Translating gives CASSLAVGGLYSNQPQHF.

The chain has TRBV15 and TRBJ1-5; D is perhaps TRBD1 (5 bases). V was trimmed by 5 bases and J by 2 bases, leaving 22 bases between them. The CDR3 extends over 18 amino acids. Looked up from germline, CDR1 is LNHNV and CDR2 is YYDKDF (reference sequence). The CDR3 DNA reads TGTGCCACCAGCCGGACCATCGCCAGGGCTAGTGGCAATCAGCCCCAGCATTTT. The encoded protein is CATSRTIARASGNQPQHF.